These 31 T cell receptor beta chains were all obtained from the same sample, sequenced in a study of blood T cell repertoires in COVID-19. Assay used: immunoSEQ multiplex PCR; TCRdb lists only in-frame clones, some missing. The sample shows 150,000 to 200,000 clones, approximately 87% of them seen only once. The sequenced sample consisted of peripheral blood. The receptors come from a woman in her sixties or seventies with COVID-19, enrolled during active disease.

J is TRBJ1-6 and V is TRBV15; no firm D call. Germline CDR1 is LNHNV and CDR2 is YYDKDF (reference sequence). The length of the CDR3 is 18 residues. Trimming shortened V by 0 bases and J by 0 bases, and 12 bases separated the two germline ends. CDR3 sequence: CATSRDRGGSSYNSPLHF. The CDR3 bases are TGTGCCACCAGCAGAGATCGGGGTGGAAGCTCCTATAATTCACCCCTCCACTTT.

V usage is TRBV5-4 and J usage is TRBJ2-7; D is unclear. Germline values: CDR1 SGHNT, CDR2 YYREEE (reference sequence). V was trimmed by 4 bases and J by 0 bases, leaving 11 bases between them. This CDR3 region has 14 residues. The CDR3 nucleotides read TGTGCCAGCAGCACTTTAGATAGCTCCTACGAGCAGTACTTC. Encoded protein: CASSTLDSSYEQYF. Complete variable domain (other parts from reference TRBV5-4 and TRBJ2-7): ETGVTQSPTHLIKTRGQQVTLRCSSQSGHNTVSWYQQALGQGPQFIFQYYREEENGRGNFPPRFSGLQFPNYSSELNVNALELDDSALYLCASSTLDSSYEQYFGPGTRLTVT.

The chain links TRBV5-4 to TRBJ2-7, with D tentatively TRBD2 (5 bases). Germline loops: CDR1 SGHNT, CDR2 YYREEE (reference sequence). The CDR3 length is 15 residues. With 0 bases removed from V and 5 bases from J, the gap between germline ends came to 15 bases. The CDR3 sequence is CASSLDVRERDEQYF. CDR3 coding DNA: TGTGCCAGCAGCTTGGATGTCCGGGAAAGAGACGAGCAGTACTTC.

Only a few counts were recorded for this clone. Written as DNA, the CDR3 is TGTGCCTGGAGTGTACGACGGGAGCTGTTTTTT. Protein: CAWSVRRELFF. This chain connects TRBV30 to TRBJ1-4; D is uncertain. The DNA end favors TRBJ2-2, so the J call may be wrong. Germline V gene lookup returns CDR1 GTSNPN and CDR2 SVGIG (reference sequence). The CDR3 length is 11 residues.

The chain uses TRBV5-6 and TRBJ2-3; TRBD2 might be the D (5 bases). V lost 2 bases and J 1 base, leaving 14 bases between the germline ends. The germline V gene has CDR1 SGHDT and CDR2 YYEEEE. The CDR3 contains 16 residues. The CDR3 DNA is TGTGCCAGCAGCTTTATGGCGGGTCTTGGCACAGATACGCAGTATTTT. It translates to CASSFMAGLGTDTQYF.

The chain employs TRBV15 and TRBJ1-1; 11 nucleotides agree with TRBD1. J lost 5 bases, V lost 3 bases, and 11 bases had no gene match. Germline V gene sequence: CDR1 LNHNV, CDR2 YYDKDF (reference sequence). The CDR3 has 17 amino acids. The CDR3 DNA reads TGTGCCACCAGCAGTCGAGGACAGGGGGCCGGGTGGACTGAAGCTTTCTTT. Translating gives CATSSRGQGAGWTEAFF.

This clone came up a few times. Distinct nucleotide sequences in the sample also encode this CDR3. The chain joins TRBV18 to TRBJ1-5, with no clear D. The V gene lost 2 bases and the J gene lost 4 bases, with 6 bases spanning the gap. There are 13 residues in the CDR3. Germline V lookup: CDR1 KGHSH, CDR2 LQKENI. The CDR3 is CASSPGQNQPQHF. The DNA for the CDR3 is TGTGCCAGCTCACCAGGGCAGAATCAGCCCCAGCATTTT.

The chain joins TRBV5-1 to TRBJ1-3; TRBD1 matches at 9 bases. The germline CDR1 and CDR2 sequences are SGHRS and YFSETQ. V lost 2 bases and J lost 0; bases outside the gene matches: 6. This CDR3 region has 17 residues. The CDR3 here is CASSLQGATSSGNTIYF. The CDR3 DNA reads TGCGCCAGCAGCTTACAGGGGGCGACTTCCTCTGGAAACACCATATATTTT.

This clone was counted a single time. This chain joins TRBV6-5 and TRBJ2-1; 11 nucleotides align to TRBD2. The V gene's germline CDR1 is MNHEY and CDR2 SVGAGI. The V gene end was trimmed by 4 bases and the J gene end by 6 bases; junction bases not matched to a gene: 2. The CDR3 totals 14 residues. CDR3 sequence: CASSSLAGVNEQFF. CDR3 nucleotides: TGTGCCAGCAGTTCACTAGCGGGAGTCAATGAGCAGTTCTTC.

This clone showed up just a few times. The chain uses TRBV11-3 and TRBJ2-7, with D perhaps TRBD1 (6 bases). This CDR3 has 14 residues. Germline lookup yields CDR1 SGHNT and CDR2 YENEEA. The V and J ends lost 0 bases and 3 bases respectively, with 9 bases between them. This chain's CDR3 is CASSLDTGSYEQYF. The CDR3, as DNA: TGTGCCAGCAGCTTAGATACAGGGAGCTACGAGCAGTACTTC.

This sequence joins TRBV14 and TRBJ1-1; tentatively, D is TRBD1 (5 bases). The CDR3 sequence is 14 residues long. Trimming stripped 1 base from V and 7 bases from J, with 13 bases between. Germline V gene sequence: CDR1 SGHDN, CDR2 FVKESK. This CDR3 reads CASSQGLTVNEAFF. The CDR3 DNA is TGTGCCAGCAGCCAAGGACTGACAGTTAATGAAGCTTTCTTT.

The chain employs TRBV7-2 and TRBJ2-2, with a possible D match to TRBD1 (7 bases). Germline CDR1 is SGHTA and CDR2 is FQGNSA. Trimming shortened V by 5 bases and J by 6 bases, and 13 bases separated the two germline ends. The length of the CDR3 is 14 residues. Written as DNA, the CDR3 is TGTGCCAGCAGCCAGGGGGGCCACTCCGGGGAGCTGTTTTTT. It is translated as CASSQGGHSGELFF.

The J gene is TRBJ1-5, the V gene TRBV4-2; TRBD1 agrees at 9 bases. The trim removed 1 base at V and 4 bases at J, leaving 5 bases unmatched. Looked up from germline, CDR1 is LGHNA and CDR2 is YNFKEQ. The length of the CDR3 is 16 residues. The CDR3 region is CASSQVRTGVNQPQHF. In DNA form, the CDR3 reads TGTGCCAGCAGCCAAGTTAGGACAGGGGTGAATCAGCCCCAGCATTTT.

J is TRBJ2-2 and V is TRBV6-6; TRBD2 is a possible D gene (6 bases). V was pared by 5 bases and J by 6 bases, with 13 bases between. The CDR3 has 14 amino acids. Germline values: CDR1 MNHNY, CDR2 SVGAGI (reference sequence). The CDR3 region is CASSQGGGPGELFF. CDR3 coding DNA: TGTGCCAGCAGTCAGGGAGGCGGTCCCGGGGAGCTGTTTTTT.

This clone was recorded only once. J is TRBJ2-2 and V is TRBV6-2 or TRBV6-3; the match to TRBD2 covers 9 bases. This CDR3 region has 15 residues. CDR1 is MNHEY, CDR2 SVGEGT, per germline. Trimming at V came to 6 bases and at J to 7 bases, leaving 9 bases not matched to a gene. Written as DNA, the CDR3 is TGTGCCAGCAGCCTCGGCGGGAGGGCCCACGGGGAGCTGTTTTTT. As protein: CASSLGGRAHGELFF.

The V gene is TRBV5-4, the J gene TRBJ2-5; D is perhaps TRBD2 (7 bases). Germline CDR1 and CDR2: SGHNT and YYREEE (reference sequence). This CDR3 spans 16 amino acids. V lost 0 bases to trimming and J lost 3 bases, with 15 bases between them. In nucleotides, the CDR3 is TGTGCCAGCAGCTTGGGGCTAGCGGAGGGGGAAGAGACCCAGTACTTC. Protein sequence: CASSLGLAEGEETQYF.

The V gene is TRBV7-8, the J gene TRBJ2-3; maybe TRBD1 (6 bases). This CDR3 contains 17 residues. In germline, CDR1 is SGHVS, CDR2 FQNEAQ. Deletions cut 5 bases from V and 2 bases from J, with 20 bases between. The CDR3 DNA sequence: TGTGCCAGCAGCCCCCGCCCGACAGGCGGTCCCACAGATACGCAGTATTTT. Translating gives CASSPRPTGGPTDTQYF.

J is TRBJ2-1 and V is TRBV7-8; 13 positions agree with TRBD2. This CDR3 comprises 21 residues. From germline, CDR1 is SGHVS and CDR2 FQNEAQ. After removal of 5 bases from V and 2 bases from J, the junction contained 18 bases not matched to a gene. CDR3 DNA: TGTGCCAGCAGCCAGGTTAGGGGACTAGCGGGATTACGTATAGCCTACAATGAGCAGTTCTTC. Protein product: CASSQVRGLAGLRIAYNEQFF.

The chain recombines TRBV29-1 with TRBJ1-3; tentative D call: TRBD1 (5 bases). The CDR3 extends over 12 amino acids. Looked up from germline, CDR1 is SQVTM and CDR2 is ANQGSEA. Trimming removed 8 bases from V and 4 bases from J, with 12 bases in between. This CDR3 is CSSRGYGNTIYF. The DNA of the CDR3 is TGCAGCTCCCGGGGGTACGGAAACACCATATATTTT.

The rearrangement joins TRBV19 to TRBJ1-1; 7 bases line up with TRBD1. CDR3 size: 16 residues. Trimming removed 5 bases from V and 1 base from J; junction bases left unmatched: 10. Germline CDR1 LNHDA, CDR2 SQIVND (reference sequence). CDR3 loop: CASSADRNRANTEAFF. The CDR3 DNA reads TGTGCCAGTAGTGCGGACAGGAACAGGGCGAACACTGAAGCTTTCTTT.

The gene calls are TRBV5-6 and TRBJ1-5; 9 nucleotides align to TRBD1. The germline V gene has CDR1 SGHDT and CDR2 YYEEEE. The CDR3 is made up of 16 amino acids. J was trimmed by 0 bases and V by 5 bases; bases with no gene match: 6. The CDR3 DNA reads as TGTGCCAGCAGTCCAGACAGGGGGAATAGCAATCAGCCCCAGCATTTT. Translating it yields CASSPDRGNSNQPQHF.

V is TRBV18 and J is TRBJ2-1, with 8 positions matching TRBD2. Per germline, CDR1 KGHSH and CDR2 LQKENI. This CDR3 is 15 amino acids long. V shed 5 bases, J shed 2 bases, and the junction held 5 bases outside the gene matches. CDR3 amino acids: CASSTGLGTYNEQFF. DNA for the CDR3: TGTGCCAGCTCAACGGGACTAGGAACCTACAATGAGCAGTTCTTC.

The V call is TRBV19, the J call TRBJ2-1; D call uncertain. This CDR3 is built from 13 residues. V lost 0 bases, J lost 10 bases, and 10 bases lay in between. Germline V gives CDR1 LNHDA, CDR2 SQIVND (reference sequence). CDR3 bases: TGTGCCAGTAGTATAGATCTATGGAGAGAGCAGTTCTTC. It yields the protein CASSIDLWREQFF.

The chain has TRBV6-2 or TRBV6-3 and TRBJ2-2; TRBD1 matches at 7 bases. V trimming: 0 bases; J trimming: 0 bases; junction bases outside the gene matches: 10. The CDR3 length is 19 residues. CDR1 and CDR2 from the germline V gene are MNHEY and SVGEGT. The CDR3 DNA follows: TGTGCCAGCAGTTACTCCGCGACAGGGACATACGCGAACACCGGGGAGCTGTTTTTT. Translated, it gives CASSYSATGTYANTGELFF.

This sequence joins TRBV4-2 and TRBJ2-1; D is undetermined. The V gene lost 3 bases and the J gene lost 7 bases, with 16 bases spanning the gap. Germline V gene sequence: CDR1 LGHNA, CDR2 YNFKEQ. The CDR3 extends over 15 amino acids. This CDR3 reads CASSHGLREENEQFF. For the CDR3, the DNA is TGTGCCAGCAGCCACGGCCTGCGAGAGGAAAATGAGCAGTTCTTC.

The V and J genes are TRBV5-1 and TRBJ2-3; no firm D call. The CDR3 length is 15 residues. Germline CDR1 reads SGHRS; CDR2 reads YFSETQ. Trimming removed 1 base from V and 8 bases from J, with 17 bases in between. CDR3 in amino acids: CASSLSDVVESTQYF. CDR3 nucleotide sequence: TGCGCCAGCAGCTTGTCTGATGTCGTGGAGAGTACGCAGTATTTT.

The V and J genes are TRBV5-4 and TRBJ2-5; TRBD2 matches 10 bases. Losses at the gene ends were 4 bases for V and 5 bases for J; bases not matched to a gene: 14. Germline lookup yields CDR1 SGHNT and CDR2 YYREEE (reference sequence). There are 17 residues in the CDR3. The CDR3 reads CASSIQRRTSGGETQYF. CDR3 nucleotide sequence: TGTGCCAGCAGCATCCAACGGAGGACTAGCGGAGGGGAGACCCAGTACTTC.

This clone was counted only a few times. The rearrangement links TRBV18 to TRBJ2-2, with 7 bases lining up with TRBD2. In germline, CDR1 is KGHSH, CDR2 LQKENI. CDR3 length equals 17 residues. Unmatched junction bases numbered 12, after V lost 2 bases and J lost 6 bases. This chain's CDR3 is CASSPIAGELLAGELFF. CDR3 DNA sequence: TGTGCCAGCTCACCAATTGCGGGAGAGCTTCTCGCCGGGGAGCTGTTTTTT.

The chain has TRBV18 and TRBJ1-1; D gene unclear. The V end was cut by 1 base, the J end by 0 bases, with 18 bases between. CDR3 length: 18 residues. Germline CDR1 is KGHSH and CDR2 is LQKENI. CDR3: CASSPREQWSAVNTEAFF. The CDR3 DNA sequence: TGTGCCAGCTCACCACGGGAGCAGTGGTCGGCGGTGAACACTGAAGCTTTCTTT.

Concerning this clone: Other DNA sequences in this specimen translate into the identical CDR3. This chain links TRBV9 with TRBJ2-7; D remains ambiguous. Germline CDR1 reads SGDLS; CDR2 reads YYNGEE. Trimming pared 0 bases from V and 0 bases from J, leaving 4 bases between. The CDR3 is made up of 13 amino acids. The CDR3 DNA sequence: TGTGCCAGCAGCGTAGGAGGCTCCTACGAGCAGTACTTC. It codes for CASSVGGSYEQYF.

This clone was observed a handful of times. This chain uses TRBV29-1 with TRBJ1-1, with a weak D call TRBD1 (6 bases). The CDR3 is made up of 14 amino acids. The germline CDR1 and CDR2 sequences are SQVTM and ANQGSEA. V lost 7 bases and J lost 0, with 15 bases in between. The DNA for the CDR3 is TGCAGCGCTAGAATCGGACAGATGAACACTGAAGCTTTCTTT. Protein: CSARIGQMNTEAFF.